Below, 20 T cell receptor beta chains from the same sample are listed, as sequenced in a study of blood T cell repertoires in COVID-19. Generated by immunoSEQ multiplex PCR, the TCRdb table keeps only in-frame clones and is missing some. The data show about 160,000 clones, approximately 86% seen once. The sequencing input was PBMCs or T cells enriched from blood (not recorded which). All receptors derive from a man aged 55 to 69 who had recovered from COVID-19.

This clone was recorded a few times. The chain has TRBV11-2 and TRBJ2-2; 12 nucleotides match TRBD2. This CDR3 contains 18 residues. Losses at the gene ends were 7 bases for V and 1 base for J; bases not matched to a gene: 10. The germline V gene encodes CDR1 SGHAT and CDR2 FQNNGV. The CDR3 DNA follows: TGTGCCAGCACCTCCAGACTAGCGGGGGAATTGAACACCGGGGAGCTGTTTTTT. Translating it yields CASTSRLAGELNTGELFF.

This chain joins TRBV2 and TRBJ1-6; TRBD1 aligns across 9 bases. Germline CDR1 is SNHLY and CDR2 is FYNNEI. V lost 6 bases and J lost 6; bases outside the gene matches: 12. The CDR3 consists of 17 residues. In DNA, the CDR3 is TGTGCCAGCAGCCAAGAAATGGACAGGGGTGGTAATTCACCCCTCCACTTT. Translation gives CASSQEMDRGGNSPLHF.

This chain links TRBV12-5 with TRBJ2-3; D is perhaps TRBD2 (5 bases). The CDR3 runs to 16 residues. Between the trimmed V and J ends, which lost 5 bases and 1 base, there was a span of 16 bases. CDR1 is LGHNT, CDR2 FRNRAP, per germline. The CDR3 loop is CASGETRTVRTDTQYF. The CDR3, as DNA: TGTGCTAGTGGTGAGACTCGGACTGTTCGCACAGATACGCAGTATTTT.

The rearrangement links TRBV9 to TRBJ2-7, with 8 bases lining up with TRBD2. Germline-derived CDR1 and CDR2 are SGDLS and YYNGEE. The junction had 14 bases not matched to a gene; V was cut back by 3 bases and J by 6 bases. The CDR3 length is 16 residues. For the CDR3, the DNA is TGTGCCAGCAGCGAGCTCAGCGGGAGCGCATTGAGCGAGCAGTACTTC. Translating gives CASSELSGSALSEQYF.

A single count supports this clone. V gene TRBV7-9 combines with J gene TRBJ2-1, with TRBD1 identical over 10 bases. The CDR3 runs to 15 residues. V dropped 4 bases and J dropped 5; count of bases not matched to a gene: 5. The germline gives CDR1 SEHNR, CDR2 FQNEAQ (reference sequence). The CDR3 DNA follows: TGTGCCAGCAGCTCGGACAGGGGGTACAACAATGAGCAGTTCTTC. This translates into CASSSDRGYNNEQFF.

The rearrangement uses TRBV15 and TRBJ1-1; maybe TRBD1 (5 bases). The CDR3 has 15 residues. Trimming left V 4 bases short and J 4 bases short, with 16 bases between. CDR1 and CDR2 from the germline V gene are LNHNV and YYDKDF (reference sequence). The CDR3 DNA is TGTGCCACCAGCAACCCGGAGCAGGGTAGCACTGAAGCTTTCTTT. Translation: CATSNPEQGSTEAFF.

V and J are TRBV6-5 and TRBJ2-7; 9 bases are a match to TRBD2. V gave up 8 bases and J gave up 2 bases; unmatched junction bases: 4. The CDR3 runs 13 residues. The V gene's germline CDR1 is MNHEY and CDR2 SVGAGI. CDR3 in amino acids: CASQASGTYEQYF. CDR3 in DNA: TGTGCCAGCCAGGCTAGCGGGACCTACGAGCAGTACTTC.

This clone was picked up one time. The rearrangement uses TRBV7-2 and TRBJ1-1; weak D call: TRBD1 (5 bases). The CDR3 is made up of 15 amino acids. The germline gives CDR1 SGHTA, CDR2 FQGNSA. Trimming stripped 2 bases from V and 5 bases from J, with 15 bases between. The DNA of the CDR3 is TGTGCCAGCAGCTTAAGGCAGGGATCTCCTACTGAAGCTTTCTTT. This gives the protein CASSLRQGSPTEAFF.

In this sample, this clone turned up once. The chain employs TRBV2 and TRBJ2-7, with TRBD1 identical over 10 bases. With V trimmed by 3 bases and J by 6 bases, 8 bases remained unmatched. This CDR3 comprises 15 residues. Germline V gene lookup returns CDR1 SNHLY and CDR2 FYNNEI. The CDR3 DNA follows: TGTGCCAGCAGTGATCCCCGACAGGGGGCGAGCGAGCAGTACTTC. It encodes CASSDPRQGASEQYF. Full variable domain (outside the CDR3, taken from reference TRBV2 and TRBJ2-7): EPEVTQTPSHQVTQMGQEVILRCVPISNHLYFYWYRQILGQKVEFLVSFYNNEISEKSEIFDDQFSVERPDGSNFTLKIRSTKLEDSAMYFCASSDPRQGASEQYFGPGTRLTVT.

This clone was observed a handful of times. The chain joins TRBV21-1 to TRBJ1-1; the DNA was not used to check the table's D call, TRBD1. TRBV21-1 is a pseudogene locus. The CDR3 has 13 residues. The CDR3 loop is CASSSTENTEAFF. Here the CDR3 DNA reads TGTGCCAGCAGCAGTACAGAGAACACTGAAGCTTTCTTT.

This CDR3 reads CASSPQAGAAYEQYF. CDR3 DNA sequence: TGCGCCAGCAGCCCACAAGCGGGAGCGGCATACGAGCAGTACTTC. The chain links TRBV5-1 to TRBJ2-7; 8 nucleotides match TRBD2. V lost 4 bases to trimming and J lost 4 bases; unmatched junction nucleotides: 10. Germline V gene lookup returns CDR1 SGHRS and CDR2 YFSETQ. The CDR3 runs to 15 residues. The full variable domain, with the rest looked up from reference TRBV5-1 and TRBJ2-7, is KAGVTQTPRYLIKTRGQQVTLSCSPISGHRSVSWYQQTPGQGLQFLFEYFSETQRNKGNFPGRFSGRQFSNSRSEMNVSTLELGDSALYLCASSPQAGAAYEQYFGPGTRLTVT.

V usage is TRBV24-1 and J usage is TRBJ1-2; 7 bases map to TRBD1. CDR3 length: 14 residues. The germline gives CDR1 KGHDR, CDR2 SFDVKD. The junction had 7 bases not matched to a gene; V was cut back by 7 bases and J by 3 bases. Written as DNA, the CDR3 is TGTGCCACCAGGCCCAGGGGGTTGGACTATGGCTACACCTTC. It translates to CATRPRGLDYGYTF.

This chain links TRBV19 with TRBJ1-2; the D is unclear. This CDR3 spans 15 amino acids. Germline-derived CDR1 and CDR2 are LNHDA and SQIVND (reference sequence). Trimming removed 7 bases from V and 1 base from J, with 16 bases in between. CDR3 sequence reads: CASTPAGGSNYGYTF. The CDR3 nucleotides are TGTGCCAGTACCCCCGCGGGCGGGAGTAACTATGGCTACACCTTC.

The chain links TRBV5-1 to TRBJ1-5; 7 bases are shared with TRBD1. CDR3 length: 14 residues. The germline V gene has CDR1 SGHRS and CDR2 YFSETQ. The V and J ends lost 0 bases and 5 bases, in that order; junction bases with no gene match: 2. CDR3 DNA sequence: TGCGCCAGCAGCTTGGAGGGGACAGATCAGCCCCAGCATTTT. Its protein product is CASSLEGTDQPQHF. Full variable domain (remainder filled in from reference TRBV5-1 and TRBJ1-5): KAGVTQTPRYLIKTRGQQVTLSCSPISGHRSVSWYQQTPGQGLQFLFEYFSETQRNKGNFPGRFSGRQFSNSRSEMNVSTLELGDSALYLCASSLEGTDQPQHFGDGTRLSIL.

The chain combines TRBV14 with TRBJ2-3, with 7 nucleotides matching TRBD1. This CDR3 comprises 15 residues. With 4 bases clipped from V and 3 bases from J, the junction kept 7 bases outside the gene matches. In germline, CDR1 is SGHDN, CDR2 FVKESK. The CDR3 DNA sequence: TGTGCCAGCAGCCGACAGGGTACGGGAACAGATACGCAGTATTTT. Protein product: CASSRQGTGTDTQYF.

CDR3 sequence: CASTPFGTGQSSPLHF. DNA of the CDR3: TGTGCCAGCACTCCCTTCGGGACAGGGCAGAGTTCACCCCTCCACTTT. The chain has TRBV2 and TRBJ1-6; the match to TRBD1 covers 9 bases. Germline CDR1 SNHLY, CDR2 FYNNEI. V gave up 7 bases and J gave up 9 bases; unmatched junction bases: 13. The CDR3 has 16 residues.

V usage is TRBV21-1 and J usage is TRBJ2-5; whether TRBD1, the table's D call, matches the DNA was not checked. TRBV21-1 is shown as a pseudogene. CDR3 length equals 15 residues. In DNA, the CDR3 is TGTGCCAGCAGCAAAGGCGAGCAGGGGGAAGAGACCCAGTACTTC. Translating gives CASSKGEQGEETQYF.

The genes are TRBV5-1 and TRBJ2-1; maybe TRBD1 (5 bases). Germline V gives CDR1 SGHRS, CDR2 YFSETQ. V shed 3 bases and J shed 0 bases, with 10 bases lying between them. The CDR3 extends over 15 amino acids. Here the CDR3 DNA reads TGCGCCAGCAGCTCGACAGTAAGCTCCTACAATGAGCAGTTCTTC. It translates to CASSSTVSSYNEQFF.

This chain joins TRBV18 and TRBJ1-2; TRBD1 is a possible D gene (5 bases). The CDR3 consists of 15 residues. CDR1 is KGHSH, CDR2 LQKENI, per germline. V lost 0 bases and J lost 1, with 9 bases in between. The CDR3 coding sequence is TGTGCCAGCTCACCACCCGGGGGGGATAACTATGGCTACACCTTC. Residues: CASSPPGGDNYGYTF.

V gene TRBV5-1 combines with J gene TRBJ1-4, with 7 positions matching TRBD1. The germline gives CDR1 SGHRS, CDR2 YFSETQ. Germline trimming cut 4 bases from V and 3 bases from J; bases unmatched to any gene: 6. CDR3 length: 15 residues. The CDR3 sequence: CASSLPGQPNEKLFF. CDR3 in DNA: TGCGCCAGCAGCCTACCGGGACAGCCTAATGAAAAACTGTTTTTT.